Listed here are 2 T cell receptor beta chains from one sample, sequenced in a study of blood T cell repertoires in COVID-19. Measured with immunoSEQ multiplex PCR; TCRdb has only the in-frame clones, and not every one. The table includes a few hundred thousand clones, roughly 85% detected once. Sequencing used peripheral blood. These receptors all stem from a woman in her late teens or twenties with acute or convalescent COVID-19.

The CDR3 nucleotides are TGTGCTAGTGGTTTGGTACAATCGATCGGGCAGGGGGCGTTCGTTACCAAAAACATTCAGTACTTC. It specifies CASGLVQSIGQGAFVTKNIQYF. The chain couples TRBV12-5 to TRBJ2-4; 8 nucleotides line up with TRBD1. The V gene's germline CDR1 is LGHNT and CDR2 FRNRAP. The CDR3 is made up of 22 amino acids. The ends lost 0 bases at V and 2 bases at J; junction bases unmatched: 21.

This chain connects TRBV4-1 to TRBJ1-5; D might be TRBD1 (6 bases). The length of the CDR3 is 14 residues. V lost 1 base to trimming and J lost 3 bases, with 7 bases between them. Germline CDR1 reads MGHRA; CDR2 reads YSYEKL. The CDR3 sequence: CASSQGQVNQPQHF. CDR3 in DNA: TGCGCCAGCAGCCAAGGACAGGTCAATCAGCCCCAGCATTTT.